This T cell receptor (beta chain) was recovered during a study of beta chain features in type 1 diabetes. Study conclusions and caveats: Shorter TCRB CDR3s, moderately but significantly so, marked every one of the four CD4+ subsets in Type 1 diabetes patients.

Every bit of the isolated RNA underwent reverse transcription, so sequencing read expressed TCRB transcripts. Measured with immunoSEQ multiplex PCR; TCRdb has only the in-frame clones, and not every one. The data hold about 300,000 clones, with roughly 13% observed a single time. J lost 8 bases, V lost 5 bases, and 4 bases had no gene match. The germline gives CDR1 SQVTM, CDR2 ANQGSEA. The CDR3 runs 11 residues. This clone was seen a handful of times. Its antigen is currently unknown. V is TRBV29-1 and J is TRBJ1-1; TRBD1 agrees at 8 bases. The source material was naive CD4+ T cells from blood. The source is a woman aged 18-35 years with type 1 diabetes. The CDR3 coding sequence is TGCAGCGTTCAGGGGGCGGGAGAAGCTTTCTTT. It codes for CSVQGAGEAFF. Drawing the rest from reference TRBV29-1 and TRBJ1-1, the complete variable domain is SAVISQKPSRDICQRGTSLTIQCQVDSQVTMMFWYRQQPGQSLTLIATANQGSEATYESGFVIDKFPISRPNLTFSTLTVSNMSPEDSSIYLCSVQGAGEAFFGQGTRLTVV.